This passage covers 14 T cell receptor beta chains from one sample sequenced in a study of blood T cells in healthy people across ages. Combining a sample-barcoded 5' primer with a J-beta primer mix, a second PCR ran for roughly 7 to 12 cycles. Each CDR3 protein is one row after TCRdb ran MiXCR on the 5' RACE reads. The table includes around 1,500,000 distinct CDR3 sequences, approximately 38% detected once. Material: blood. Source of these receptors: a woman aged 18-29 years in good health.

The J gene is TRBJ2-2, the V gene TRBV15; unclear D gene. Trimming left V 8 bases short and J 1 base short, with 20 bases between. The germline V gene has CDR1 LNHNV and CDR2 YYDKDF (reference sequence). The CDR3 spans 17 residues. CDR3 bases: TGTGCCACCCGTTCTCCGTCTCACGGAGAGAACACCGGGGAGCTGTTTTTT. Translated: CATRSPSHGENTGELFF.

This clonotype was recorded a few times. J is TRBJ2-7 and V is TRBV12-3 or TRBV12-4; no clear D gene. V shed 2 bases and J shed 6 bases, with 8 bases lying between them. The CDR3 length is 12 residues. CDR3 region: CASSLNPFEQYF. CDR3 nucleotides: TGTGCCAGCAGTTTAAACCCTTTCGAGCAGTACTTC.

This chain links TRBV25-1 with TRBJ2-1; maybe TRBD2 (5 bases). This CDR3 contains 15 residues. Germline V gene sequence: CDR1 MGHDK, CDR2 SYGVNS. Trimming pared 2 bases from V and 8 bases from J, leaving 16 bases between. The CDR3 spells CASSEAGPPGDEQFF. DNA for the CDR3: TGTGCCAGCAGTGAAGCGGGCCCACCTGGCGATGAGCAGTTCTTC.

This clonotype has a single count. V usage is TRBV6-5 and J usage is TRBJ2-1, with a tentative D call TRBD2 (6 bases). CDR1 is MNHEY, CDR2 SVGAGI, per germline. CDR3 length: 14 amino acids. The V end lost 2 bases, the J end lost 3 bases, and 8 bases lay between the germline ends. The CDR3 spells CASSYGGHYNEQFF. The CDR3 DNA reads as TGTGCCAGCAGTTACGGAGGGCACTACAATGAGCAGTTCTTC.

The rearrangement uses TRBV28 and TRBJ2-7; 9 nucleotides match TRBD1. TRBJ2-5 matches the DNA end more closely, so the J call is doubtful. Germline CDR1 MDHEN, CDR2 SYDVKM. The CDR3 spans 15 residues. CDR3 nucleotide sequence: TGTGCCAGCAGTTTTGGGACAGGGTTTGTCGAGACCCAGTACTTC. This encodes CASSFGTGFVETQYF.

The chain links TRBV27 to TRBJ1-2; no clear D. There are 13 residues in the CDR3. Trimming stripped 5 bases from V and 2 bases from J, with 9 bases between. Germline V lookup: CDR1 MNHEY, CDR2 SMNVEV (reference sequence). In DNA, the CDR3 is TGTGCCAGCAGTGTCACAACAAACTATGGCTACACCTTC. Protein product: CASSVTTNYGYTF.

The sample holds a few counts of this clonotype. CDR3 in DNA: TGCAGTGCTAGTGAGGACACGAGGCCCTACAATGAGCAGTTCTTC. Amino acid sequence: CSASEDTRPYNEQFF. The chain carries TRBV20-1 and TRBJ2-1, with D possibly matching TRBD1 (5 bases). The CDR3 length is 15 residues. V lost 3 bases and J lost 2, with 14 bases in between. Germline V gives CDR1 DFQATT, CDR2 SNEGSKA (reference sequence).

The chain is built from TRBV29-1 and TRBJ1-2; the D is unclear. V was shortened by 4 bases and J by 13 bases, with 7 bases between the two germline ends. Germline loops: CDR1 SQVTM, CDR2 ANQGSEA. The CDR3 has 8 amino acids. The chain's CDR3 is CSVGVSTF. CDR3 sequence (DNA): TGCAGCGTTGGGGTCAGCACCTTC.

This chain uses TRBV6-5 with TRBJ2-7, with TRBD2 matching over 9 bases. The V and J ends lost 4 bases and 4 bases, in that order; junction bases with no gene match: 5. CDR3 length equals 14 residues. Germline V gene sequence: CDR1 MNHEY, CDR2 SVGAGI. CDR3 loop: CASSFDSGSYEQYF. CDR3 bases: TGTGCCAGCAGTTTCGATAGCGGGAGTTACGAGCAGTACTTC.

This chain connects TRBV18 to TRBJ2-7, with unresolved D. Trimming removed 3 bases at V and 1 base at J, with 7 bases between. There are 13 residues in the CDR3. Per germline, CDR1 KGHSH and CDR2 LQKENI. The CDR3 DNA follows: TGTGCCAGCTCACCGGCCCGATCCTACGAGCAGTACTTC. Its translation: CASSPARSYEQYF.

The J gene is TRBJ2-3, the V gene TRBV5-1, with unresolved D. Trimming cost V 4 bases and J 7 bases, with 10 bases left between them. The V gene's germline CDR1 is SGHRS and CDR2 YFSETQ. CDR3 size: 12 residues. The CDR3 DNA reads as TGCGCCAGCAGCGCACAGCTCAATACGCAGTATTTT. Amino acid sequence: CASSAQLNTQYF.

This clonotype was seen more than once but under ten times. The chain couples TRBV15 to TRBJ2-5; 11 bases agree with TRBD2. Trimming removed 4 bases from V and 5 bases from J; junction bases left unmatched: 9. The CDR3 totals 16 residues. Germline V gene sequence: CDR1 LNHNV, CDR2 YYDKDF (reference sequence). CDR3 sequence reads: CATSTMTSGVGETQYF. The CDR3 bases are TGTGCCACCAGCACCATGACTAGCGGGGTGGGTGAGACCCAGTACTTC.

The rearrangement joins TRBV7-9 to TRBJ2-3; D might be TRBD1 (6 bases). The V gene lost 5 bases and the J gene lost 2 bases, with 14 bases spanning the gap. This CDR3 has 15 residues. From germline, CDR1 is SEHNR and CDR2 FQNEAQ (reference sequence). The CDR3 bases are TGTGCCAGCAGCCCTCGACAGGCCCACACAGATACGCAGTATTTT. As protein: CASSPRQAHTDTQYF.

This chain links TRBV4-1 with TRBJ1-2; D not certain. The V gene's germline CDR1 is MGHRA and CDR2 YSYEKL. V was pared by 2 bases and J by 4 bases, with 14 bases between. The CDR3 spans 15 residues. CDR3 loop: CASSQPTRISYGYTF. The CDR3 nucleotides are TGCGCCAGCAGCCAACCTACCCGGATCAGCTATGGCTACACCTTC.